The 20 T cell receptor beta chains presented below share a single source sample, sequenced in a study of tumor-infiltrating lymphocytes in primary liver carcinoma. Starting material of 450 to 500 ng total RNA yielded TCR beta cDNA via a constant-region primer. TCR beta libraries came from three nested multiplex PCR rounds using slightly modified ARM-PCR. The first two PCR rounds used TRBV1-TRBV30 forward primers with a C-beta reverse primer, 10 cycles each. One entry per CDR3 protein, called by TCRdb with MiXCR from the multiplex PCR reads. The sample records some 320,000 distinct CDR3 sequences, 65% being singletons. They got blood RNA out of unsorted whole blood and also pulled out germline DNA. Sequencing was done on a sample of peripheral blood. The receptors come from a man aged 35 to 55 with primary liver carcinoma and hepatitis B virus infection.

V and J are TRBV28 and TRBJ1-4; no firm D call. Germline V gene sequence: CDR1 MDHEN, CDR2 SYDVKM. V was shortened by 3 bases and J by 3 bases, with 11 bases between the two germline ends. The CDR3 has 15 residues. The CDR3 reads CASSLAGRSNEKLFF. For the CDR3, the DNA is TGTGCCAGCAGTTTGGCGGGCCGTTCTAATGAAAAACTGTTTTTT.

The rearrangement links TRBV7-9 to TRBJ2-7; perhaps TRBD2 as D (6 bases). The CDR3 consists of 16 residues. Trimming removed 4 bases from V and 5 bases from J, with 21 bases in between. From germline, CDR1 is SEHNR and CDR2 FQNEAQ (reference sequence). CDR3 sequence: CASSSTWEREEDEQYF. CDR3 nucleotides: TGTGCCAGCAGCTCAACTTGGGAGAGGGAGGAGGACGAGCAGTACTTC.

This clonotype was picked up one time. A much larger clone lies one base from this, so it may be a read error. The chain combines TRBV6-1 with TRBJ2-1; a weak D match, TRBD2 (5 bases). CDR3 length: 16 amino acids. CDR1 is MNHNS and CDR2 is SASEGT in the germline V gene. V gave up 10 bases and J gave up 1 base, with 20 bases separating them. In DNA, the CDR3 is TGTGCCACCCATGCCCGGGCGGGCCTTTCCTACAATGAGCAGTTCTTC. Translating gives CATHARAGLSYNEQFF.

V gene TRBV6-5 combines with J gene TRBJ2-7; TRBD1 matches 9 bases. The CDR3 sequence is 15 residues long. The germline gives CDR1 MNHEY, CDR2 SVGAGI. After removal of 6 bases from V and 0 bases from J, the junction contained 6 bases not matched to a gene. The CDR3 is CASREQTGGSYEQYF. In nucleotides, the CDR3 is TGTGCCAGCAGGGAACAGACAGGGGGCTCCTACGAGCAGTACTTC.

Details on this clonotype: A much bigger clone sits one base away, suggesting this may be a read error. This chain links TRBV12-3 or TRBV12-4 with TRBJ2-1, with 15 bases matching TRBD2. This CDR3 spans 15 amino acids. The CDR3 region has the DNA TGTGCCAGCACCTTGGGACTAGCGGGAGGTCGTGAGGAGTTCTTC. Protein: CASTLGLAGGREEFF.

This clonotype occurred many times. The rearrangement joins TRBV11-1 to TRBJ2-3; 8 nucleotides line up with TRBD2. The CDR3 is 17 residues long. Losses at the gene ends were 0 bases for V and 0 bases for J; bases not matched to a gene: 5. Germline V gives CDR1 SGHAT, CDR2 FQDESV (reference sequence). Written as DNA, the CDR3 is TGTGCCAGCAGCTTAGCGACACTAGCGGAGAGCACAGATACGCAGTATTTT. Its translation: CASSLATLAESTDTQYF. Drawing the rest from reference TRBV11-1 and TRBJ2-3, the complete variable domain is EAEVAQSPRYKITEKSQAVAFWCDPISGHATLYWYRQILGQGPELLVQFQDESVVDDSQLPKDRFSAERLKGVDSTLKIQPAELGDSAMYLCASSLATLAESTDTQYFGPGTRLTVL.

The chain uses TRBV5-6 and TRBJ1-6; D uncertain. Germline lookup yields CDR1 SGHDT and CDR2 YYEEEE. The CDR3 has 15 residues. V was pared by 4 bases and J by 6 bases, with 14 bases between. The CDR3 DNA is TGTGCCAGCAGCCCAAAGACTCCAGTTAATTCACCCCTCCACTTT. Its translation: CASSPKTPVNSPLHF.

On this clonotype itself: Mismatch with germline at one junction end may stem from a read error. The chain links TRBV11-1 to TRBJ2-3, with a tentative D call TRBD2 (5 bases). There are 18 residues in the CDR3. Germline-derived CDR1 and CDR2 are SGHAT and FQDESV (reference sequence). The CDR3, as DNA: TGTGTCAGCAGCTTGGGTCTAGCTGGAGGACCCAGCACAGATACGCAGTATTTT. Translation gives CVSSLGLAGGPSTDTQYF.

About this clonotype: This may be a read error: a much more frequent sequence differs by one nucleotide. This rearrangement joins TRBV29-1 to TRBJ2-7; D is perhaps TRBD2 (6 bases). From germline, CDR1 is SQVTM and CDR2 ANQGSEA. Trimming removed 8 bases at V and 2 bases at J, with 22 bases between. CDR3 size: 15 residues. CDR3 bases: TGCAGCACATTGACTAGTTTTGGGGACCCCTACGAGCAGTACTTC. Translated: CSTLTSFGDPYEQYF.

With regard to this clonotype: Since a much larger clone is just one base distant, this may be a read error. The V call is TRBV4-1, the J call TRBJ1-5, with no clear D. The CDR3 has 16 residues. Germline V gene sequence: CDR1 MGHRA, CDR2 YSYEKL. The CDR3 DNA reads as TGCGCCAGCAGCCAAGATGTAGCCATTAGCAATCAGCCCCTGCATTTT. Its translation is CASSQDVAISNQPLHF.

This clonotype was detected once. A much larger clonotype is one base distant, so this may be a read error. The chain has TRBV6-5 and TRBJ1-1; 7 nucleotides align to TRBD1. Germline CDR1 is MNHEY and CDR2 is SVGAGI. The CDR3 is made up of 13 amino acids. In DNA, the CDR3 is TGTGTCAGCAGCCAAAGACAGGGCCGAGGTGCTTTCTTT. Protein sequence: CVSSQRQGRGAFF.

In the case of this clonotype: In this CDR3 the conserved last residue, phenylalanine or tryptophan, is missing, so a read error is likely. This chain joins TRBV14 and TRBJ2-7, with TRBD1 matching 7 bases. The CDR3 length is 15 residues. V lost 4 bases, J lost 1 base, and 7 bases stayed unmatched. The V gene's germline CDR1 is SGHDN and CDR2 FVKESK. The CDR3 is CASSRIKGQSYEQYY. In nucleotides, the CDR3 is TGTGCCAGCAGCCGAATAAAGGGACAGTCCTACGAGCAGTACTAC.

A remark on this clonotype: At one boundary the junction diverges from the germline segment, which might be a read error. This chain joins TRBV6-2 or TRBV6-3 and TRBJ2-7; TRBD1 is a possible D gene (5 bases). From germline, CDR1 is MNHEY and CDR2 SVGEGT. The length of the CDR3 is 15 residues. CDR3 nucleotides: TGTGCCAGCAGTACCCTCAGGACACGGATTCACGAACAGTACTTC. Translation: CASSTLRTRIHEQYF.

This clonotype has more than one count but fewer than ten. The V call is TRBV11-2, the J call TRBJ2-7, with TRBD2 matching over 9 bases. The CDR3 totals 14 residues. J gave up 3 bases and V 2 bases, and 2 bases lay outside the gene matches. Germline lookup yields CDR1 SGHAT and CDR2 FQNNGV. For the CDR3, the DNA is TGTGCCAGCAGCTTACTAGCGGGAAACTACGAGCAGTACTTC. Protein product: CASSLLAGNYEQYF.

On this clonotype itself: A much larger clone is a single base away; this may be a read error. The chain employs TRBV4-1 and TRBJ2-1, with 12 bases aligning to TRBD2. This CDR3 is 16 amino acids long. The germline CDR1 and CDR2 sequences are MGHRA and YSYEKL. Unmatched junction bases numbered 4, after V lost 0 bases and J lost 7 bases. The CDR3 DNA is TGCGCCAGCAGCCAAGATCGGCTAGCGGGAGGGAATGAGCAGTTCTTC. Translation gives CASSQDRLAGGNEQFF.

The chain recombines TRBV29-1 with TRBJ2-3, with 11 bases aligning to TRBD2. V was pared by 5 bases and J by 2 bases, with 6 bases of the junction left unmatched. The V gene's germline CDR1 is SQVTM and CDR2 ANQGSEA. There are 15 residues in the CDR3. The CDR3 reads CSVSGTSGFTDTQYF. CDR3 DNA sequence: TGCAGCGTTTCCGGGACTAGCGGATTCACAGATACGCAGTATTTT.

This clonotype has just a few counts. The chain recombines TRBV7-8 with TRBJ1-4; 8 bases agree with TRBD1. The CDR3 extends over 16 amino acids. The V gene's germline CDR1 is SGHVS and CDR2 FQNEAQ. After removal of 1 base from V and 8 bases from J, the junction contained 9 bases not matched to a gene. CDR3 DNA: TGTGCCAGCAGCTTAGGGGGGACAGGAAAAATAGAAAAACTGTTTTTT. This codes for CASSLGGTGKIEKLFF.

For this clonotype: Being one base from a much bigger clone, this may be a read error. This chain uses TRBV4-2 with TRBJ2-7; 8 positions agree with TRBD1. Per the germline V gene, CDR1 is LGHNA and CDR2 is YNFKEQ. This CDR3 is built from 16 residues. V gave up 0 bases and J gave up 5 bases; unmatched junction bases: 9. The DNA for the CDR3 is TGTGCCAGCAGCCAAGATCCCCAGGGGGCTAAGCACGAGCAGTACTTC. It specifies CASSQDPQGAKHEQYF.

This chain connects TRBV5-4 to TRBJ1-1, with 8 bases matching TRBD1. The V and J ends lost 9 bases and 5 bases, in that order; junction bases with no gene match: 18. Germline loops: CDR1 SGHNT, CDR2 YYREEE (reference sequence). CDR3 length: 16 amino acids. The CDR3 DNA follows: TGTGCCAACAACTTTGGACACAGGGGGGGTGGAACTGAAGCTTTCTTT. This encodes CANNFGHRGGGTEAFF.

As concerns this clonotype: One junction end does not reproduce the germline sequence, and a read error may be involved. V usage is TRBV11-2 and J usage is TRBJ2-5; TRBD2 matches 7 bases. The CDR3 is 17 residues long. Germline V gene sequence: CDR1 SGHAT, CDR2 FQNNGV. The CDR3: CTSSIGGGGPLLETQYF. The DNA for the CDR3 is TGTACCAGCAGCATAGGCGGGGGAGGTCCCTTGCTAGAGACCCAGTACTTC. The whole variable domain, filled in from reference TRBV11-2 and TRBJ2-5, reads EAGVAQSPRYKIIEKRQSVAFWCNPISGHATLYWYQQILGQGPKLLIQFQNNGVVDDSQLPKDRFSAERLKGVDSTLKIQPAKLEDSAVYLCTSSIGGGGPLLETQYFGPGTRLLVL.